This TCR beta chain was observed in a study of blood T cells in healthy people across ages. Regarding the study as a whole: Both higher diversity and more naive CD4+ cells marked long-lived donors when set against aged donors.

A second 7 to 11 cycle PCR used barcoded and J-beta primers. Template switching added a 12-random-nucleotide identifier to every cDNA molecule. MiXCR was run by TCRdb on the 5' RACE reads, yielding one entry per CDR3 protein. The table shows 800,000 or so distinct CDR3 sequences, with about half occurring only once. Germline assignment: CDR1 SGDLS and CDR2 YYNGEE. This CDR3 comprises 14 residues. Worth noting for this clonotype: Antigen: not known. The germline gene is not matched at one end of the junction; a read error may be the cause.

The TCR sequence derives from a man aged 80 or over in good health. The V call is TRBV9, the J call TRBJ2-1; D possibly matches TRBD1 or TRBD2 (7 bases each). Sequenced input: blood. The chain's CDR3 is CACSVAAGGGEQFF. CDR3 bases: TGTGCCTGCAGCGTAGCGGCAGGGGGGGGTGAGCAGTTCTTC.